This TCR beta chain was recovered during a study of cytomegalovirus exposure and HLA in healthy donors. The study, taken as a whole, reports: Certain sequence variants were highly shared and formed a cluster, and this cluster was likely a sequencing artifact.

PCR was performed using 60 Vbeta and 13 Jbeta primers. Repertoires were generated with immunoSEQ multiplex PCR, while TCRdb's copy carries only in-frame clones and drops some. The sample yields about 160,000 clones, 70% to 80% seen once. Note on this clone: What it binds is unknown.

Germline V gives CDR1 PRHDT, CDR2 FYEKMQ (reference sequence). The CDR3 totals 15 residues. Trimming removed 5 bases from V and 3 bases from J; junction bases left unmatched: 3. The sequence derives from a man aged 40-49 years in good health and CMV-seronegative. The genes are TRBV13 and TRBJ2-1; TRBD2 matches 11 bases. Sample: PBMCs. The chain's CDR3 is CASSPSGRNYNEQFF. CDR3 DNA sequence: TGTGCCAGCAGCCCTAGCGGGAGGAACTACAATGAGCAGTTCTTC.